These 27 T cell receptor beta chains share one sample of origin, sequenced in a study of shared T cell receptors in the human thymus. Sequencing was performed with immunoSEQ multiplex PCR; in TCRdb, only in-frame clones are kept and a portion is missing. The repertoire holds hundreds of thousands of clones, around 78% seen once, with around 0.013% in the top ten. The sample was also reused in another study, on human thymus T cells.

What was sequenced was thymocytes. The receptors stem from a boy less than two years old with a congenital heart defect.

The CDR3 region is CASSSVTSGLYNEQFF. The DNA of the CDR3 is TGTGCCAGCAGTTCGGTGACTAGCGGGCTTTACAATGAGCAGTTCTTC. The chain carries TRBV27 and TRBJ2-1, with 10 nucleotides matching TRBD2. The CDR3 is 16 residues long. With V trimmed by 4 bases and J by 4 bases, 7 bases remained unmatched. Germline CDR1 is MNHEY and CDR2 is SMNVEV (reference sequence).

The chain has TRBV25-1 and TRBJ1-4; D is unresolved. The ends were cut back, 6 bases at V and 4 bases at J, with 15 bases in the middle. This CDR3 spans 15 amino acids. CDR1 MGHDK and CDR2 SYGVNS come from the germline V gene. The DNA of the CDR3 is TGTGCCAGCAGCGAGGTTGGGGAGATTAATGAAAAACTGTTTTTT. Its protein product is CASSEVGEINEKLFF.

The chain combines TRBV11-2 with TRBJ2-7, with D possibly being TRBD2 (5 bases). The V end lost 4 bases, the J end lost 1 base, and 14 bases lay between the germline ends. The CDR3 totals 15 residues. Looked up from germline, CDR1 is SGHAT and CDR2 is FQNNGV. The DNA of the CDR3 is TGTGCCAGCAGCTCTCGGGTCGTAGCGTCCTACGAGCAGTACTTC. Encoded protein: CASSSRVVASYEQYF.

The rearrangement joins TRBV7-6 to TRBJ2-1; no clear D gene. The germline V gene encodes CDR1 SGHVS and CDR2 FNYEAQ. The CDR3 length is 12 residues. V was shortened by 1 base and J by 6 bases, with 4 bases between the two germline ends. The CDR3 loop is CASSLGANEQFF. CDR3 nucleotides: TGTGCCAGCAGCTTAGGAGCCAATGAGCAGTTCTTC.

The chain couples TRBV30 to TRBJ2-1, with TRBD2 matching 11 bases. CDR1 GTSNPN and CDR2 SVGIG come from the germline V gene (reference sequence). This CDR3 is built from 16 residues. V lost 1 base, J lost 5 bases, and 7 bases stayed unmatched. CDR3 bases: TGTGCCTGGAGTGGAGATAGCGGGAGGGTCCACAATGAGCAGTTCTTC. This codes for CAWSGDSGRVHNEQFF.

DNA for the CDR3: TGTGCCAGCAGTTACTGGGACACTAGAAGGGGTTGGGAGCAGTACTTC. This codes for CASSYWDTRRGWEQYF. The genes are TRBV6-5 and TRBJ2-7, with a weak D call TRBD1 (6 bases). Germline-derived CDR1 and CDR2 are MNHEY and SVGAGI. V was shortened by 1 base and J by 7 bases, with 20 bases between the two germline ends. This CDR3 region has 16 residues.

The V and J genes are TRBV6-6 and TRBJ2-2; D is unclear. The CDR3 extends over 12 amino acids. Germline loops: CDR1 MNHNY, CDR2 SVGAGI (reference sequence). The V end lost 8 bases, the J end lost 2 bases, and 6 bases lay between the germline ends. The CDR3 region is CASQFNTGELFF. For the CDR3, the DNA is TGTGCCAGCCAGTTTAACACCGGGGAGCTGTTTTTT.

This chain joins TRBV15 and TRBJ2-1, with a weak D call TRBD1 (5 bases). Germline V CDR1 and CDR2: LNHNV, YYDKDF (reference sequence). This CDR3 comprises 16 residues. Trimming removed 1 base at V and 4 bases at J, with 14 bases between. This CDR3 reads CATSRVGLGAYNEQFF. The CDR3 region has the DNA TGTGCCACCAGCAGAGTAGGCCTTGGGGCGTACAATGAGCAGTTCTTC.

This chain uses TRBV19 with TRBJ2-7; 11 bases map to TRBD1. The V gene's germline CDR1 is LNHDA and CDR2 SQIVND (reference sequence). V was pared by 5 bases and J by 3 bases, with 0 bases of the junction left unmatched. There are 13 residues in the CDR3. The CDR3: CASSGTGGYEQYF. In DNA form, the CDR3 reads TGTGCCAGTAGTGGGACAGGGGGCTACGAGCAGTACTTC.

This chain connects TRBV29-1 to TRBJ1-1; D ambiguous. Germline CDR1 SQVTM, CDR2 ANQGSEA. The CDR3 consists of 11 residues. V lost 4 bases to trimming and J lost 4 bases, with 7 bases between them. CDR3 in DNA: TGCAGCGTTGTGCTCGGCACTGAAGCTTTCTTT. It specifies CSVVLGTEAFF.

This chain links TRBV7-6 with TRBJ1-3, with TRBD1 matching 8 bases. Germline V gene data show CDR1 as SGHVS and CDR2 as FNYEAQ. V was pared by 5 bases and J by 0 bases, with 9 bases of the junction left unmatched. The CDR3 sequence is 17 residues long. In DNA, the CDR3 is TGTGCCAGCAGCGCATACAGGGGGATTAGCTCTGGAAACACCATATATTTT. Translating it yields CASSAYRGISSGNTIYF. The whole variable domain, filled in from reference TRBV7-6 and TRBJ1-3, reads GAGVSQSPRYKVTKRGQDVALRCDPISGHVSLYWYRQALGQGPEFLTYFNYEAQQDKSGLPNDRFSAERPEGSISTLTIQRTEQRDSAMYRCASSAYRGISSGNTIYFGEGSWLTVV.

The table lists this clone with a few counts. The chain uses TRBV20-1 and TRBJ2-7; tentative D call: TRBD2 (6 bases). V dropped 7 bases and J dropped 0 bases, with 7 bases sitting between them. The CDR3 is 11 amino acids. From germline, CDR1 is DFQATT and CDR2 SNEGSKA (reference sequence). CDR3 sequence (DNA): TGCAGTGTGCGGGACTCCTACGAGCAGTACTTC. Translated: CSVRDSYEQYF.

The CDR3 bases are TGTGCCTGGAATATCGGTGGGACTAGCGGTTACAATGAGCAGTTCTTC. Translating it yields CAWNIGGTSGYNEQFF. V and J are TRBV30 and TRBJ2-1; 11 nucleotides line up with TRBD2. The CDR3 length is 16 residues. With V trimmed by 4 bases and J by 4 bases, 9 bases remained unmatched. Germline CDR1 and CDR2: GTSNPN and SVGIG (reference sequence).

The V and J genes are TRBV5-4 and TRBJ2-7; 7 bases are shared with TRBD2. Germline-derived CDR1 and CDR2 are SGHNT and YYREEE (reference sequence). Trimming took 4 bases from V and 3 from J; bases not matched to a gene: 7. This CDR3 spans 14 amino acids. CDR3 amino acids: CASSQRGGLYEQYF. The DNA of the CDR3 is TGTGCCAGCAGCCAACGCGGGGGACTCTACGAGCAGTACTTC.

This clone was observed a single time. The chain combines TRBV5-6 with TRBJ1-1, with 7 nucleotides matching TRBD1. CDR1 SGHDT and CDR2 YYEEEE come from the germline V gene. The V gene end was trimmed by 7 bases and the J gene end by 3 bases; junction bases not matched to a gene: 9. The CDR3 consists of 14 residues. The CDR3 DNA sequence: TGTGCCAGCGGTCGCGGGACAGCCCACACTGAAGCTTTCTTT. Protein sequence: CASGRGTAHTEAFF. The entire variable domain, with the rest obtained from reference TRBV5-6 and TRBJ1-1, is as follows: DAGVTQSPTHLIKTRGQQVTLRCSPKSGHDTVSWYQQALGQGPQFIFQYYEEEERQRGNFPDRFSGHQFPNYSSELNVNALLLGDSALYLCASGRGTAHTEAFFGQGTRLTVV.

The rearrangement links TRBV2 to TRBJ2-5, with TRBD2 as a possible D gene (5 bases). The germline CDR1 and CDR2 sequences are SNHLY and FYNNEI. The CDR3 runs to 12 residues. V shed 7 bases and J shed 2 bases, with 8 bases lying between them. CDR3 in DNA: TGTGCCAGCAACCCGGGGCAAGAGACCCAGTACTTC. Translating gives CASNPGQETQYF.

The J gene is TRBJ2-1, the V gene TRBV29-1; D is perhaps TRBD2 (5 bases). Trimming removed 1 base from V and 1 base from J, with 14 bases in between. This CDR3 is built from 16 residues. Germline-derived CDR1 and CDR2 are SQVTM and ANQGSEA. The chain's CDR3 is CSVEGPAELSYNEQFF. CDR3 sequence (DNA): TGCAGCGTTGAAGGGCCAGCGGAGCTTTCCTACAATGAGCAGTTCTTC.

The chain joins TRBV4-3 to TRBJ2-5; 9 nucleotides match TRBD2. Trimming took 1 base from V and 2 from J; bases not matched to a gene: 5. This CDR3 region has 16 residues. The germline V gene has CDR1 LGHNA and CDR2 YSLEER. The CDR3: CASSQVLSGRQETQYF. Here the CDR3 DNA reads TGCGCCAGCAGCCAAGTTCTCAGCGGGAGGCAAGAGACCCAGTACTTC.

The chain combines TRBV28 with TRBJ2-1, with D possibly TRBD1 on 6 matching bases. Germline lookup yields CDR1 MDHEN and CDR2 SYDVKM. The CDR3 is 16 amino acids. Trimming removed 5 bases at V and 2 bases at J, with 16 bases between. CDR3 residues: CASSGKGESTYNEQFF. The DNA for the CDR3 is TGTGCCAGCAGTGGTAAGGGGGAGAGCACCTACAATGAGCAGTTCTTC.

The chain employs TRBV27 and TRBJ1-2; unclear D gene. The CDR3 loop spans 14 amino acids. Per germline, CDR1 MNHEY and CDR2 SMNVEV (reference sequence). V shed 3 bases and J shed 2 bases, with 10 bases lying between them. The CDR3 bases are TGTGCCAGCAGTTTGGGAGGGAGGAACTATGGCTACACCTTC. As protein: CASSLGGRNYGYTF.

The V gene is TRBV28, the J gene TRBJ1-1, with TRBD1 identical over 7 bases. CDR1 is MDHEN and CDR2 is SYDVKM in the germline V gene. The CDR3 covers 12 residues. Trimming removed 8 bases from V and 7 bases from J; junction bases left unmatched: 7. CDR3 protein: CASDGTANEAFF. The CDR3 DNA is TGTGCCAGCGACGGGACAGCCAATGAAGCTTTCTTT.

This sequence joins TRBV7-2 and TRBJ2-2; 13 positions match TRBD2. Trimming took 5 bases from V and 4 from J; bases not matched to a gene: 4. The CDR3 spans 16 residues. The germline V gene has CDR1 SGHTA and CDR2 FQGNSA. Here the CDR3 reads CASSRRLAGGTGELFF. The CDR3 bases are TGTGCCAGCAGCCGAAGACTAGCGGGAGGCACCGGGGAGCTGTTTTTT.

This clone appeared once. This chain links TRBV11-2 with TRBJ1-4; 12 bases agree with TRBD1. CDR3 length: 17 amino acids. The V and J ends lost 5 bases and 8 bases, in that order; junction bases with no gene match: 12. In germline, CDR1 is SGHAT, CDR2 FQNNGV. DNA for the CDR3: TGTGCCAGCAGCCCAAACCGGGACAGGGGGCGAGAGGAAAAACTGTTTTTT. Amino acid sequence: CASSPNRDRGREEKLFF.

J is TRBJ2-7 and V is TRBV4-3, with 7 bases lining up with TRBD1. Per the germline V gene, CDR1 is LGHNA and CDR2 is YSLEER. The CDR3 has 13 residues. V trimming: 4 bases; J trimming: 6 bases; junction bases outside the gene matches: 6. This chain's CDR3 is CASSPRGIGEQYF. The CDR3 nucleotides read TGCGCCAGCAGCCCCAGGGGGATCGGCGAGCAGTACTTC.

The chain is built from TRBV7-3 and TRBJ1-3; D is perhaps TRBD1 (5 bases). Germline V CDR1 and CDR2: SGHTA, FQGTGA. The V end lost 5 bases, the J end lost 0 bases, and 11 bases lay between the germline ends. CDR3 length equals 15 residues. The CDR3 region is CASSLGAGSGNTIYF. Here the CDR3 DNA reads TGTGCCAGCAGCCTAGGGGCAGGCTCTGGAAACACCATATATTTT.

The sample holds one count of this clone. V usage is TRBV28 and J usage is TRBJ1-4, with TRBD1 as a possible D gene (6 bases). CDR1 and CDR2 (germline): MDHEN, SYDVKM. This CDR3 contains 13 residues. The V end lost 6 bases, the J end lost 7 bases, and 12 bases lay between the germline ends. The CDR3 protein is CASRTRGSEKLFF. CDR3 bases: TGTGCCAGCAGAACCAGGGGAAGTGAAAAACTGTTTTTT.

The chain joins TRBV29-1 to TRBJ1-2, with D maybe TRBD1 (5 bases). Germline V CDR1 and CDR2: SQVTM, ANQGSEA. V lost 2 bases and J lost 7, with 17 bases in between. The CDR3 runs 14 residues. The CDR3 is CSVEMLGRVGGYTF. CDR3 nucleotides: TGCAGCGTTGAAATGTTAGGCAGGGTGGGTGGCTACACCTTC.